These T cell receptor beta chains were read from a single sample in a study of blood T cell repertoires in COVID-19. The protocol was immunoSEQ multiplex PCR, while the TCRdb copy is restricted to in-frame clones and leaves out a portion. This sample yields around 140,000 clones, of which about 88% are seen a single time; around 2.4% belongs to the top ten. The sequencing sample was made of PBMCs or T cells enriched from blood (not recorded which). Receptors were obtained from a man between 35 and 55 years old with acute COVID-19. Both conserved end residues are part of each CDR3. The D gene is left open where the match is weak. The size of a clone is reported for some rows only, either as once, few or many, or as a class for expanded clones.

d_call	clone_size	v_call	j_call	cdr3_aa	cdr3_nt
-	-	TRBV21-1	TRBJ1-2	CASSKALGGGYGYTF	TGTGCCAGCAGCAAAGCGCTGGGAGGGGGTTATGGCTACACCTTC
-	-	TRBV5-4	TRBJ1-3	CASSVQGMYAGNTIYF	TGTGCCAGCAGCGTCCAGGGGATGTACGCCGGAAACACCATATATTTT
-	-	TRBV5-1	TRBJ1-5	CASSLAGGNQPQHF	TGCGCCAGCAGCTTGGCCGGGGGCAATCAGCCCCAGCATTTT
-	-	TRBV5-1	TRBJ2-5	CASSLGGPQETQYF	TGCGCCAGCAGCTTAGGGGGTCCACAAGAGACCCAGTACTTC
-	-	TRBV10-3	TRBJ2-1	CAISRTGGELGNEQFF	TGTGCCATCTCCAGGACTGGGGGCGAACTGGGCAATGAGCAGTTCTTC
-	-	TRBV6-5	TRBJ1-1	CASSWGGNPEAFF	TGTGCCAGCAGCTGGGGGGGGAACCCTGAAGCTTTCTTT
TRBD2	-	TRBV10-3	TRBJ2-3	CAISESASGVVGDTQYF	TGTGCCATCAGTGAGTCTGCTAGCGGGGTGGTTGGAGATACGCAGTATTTT
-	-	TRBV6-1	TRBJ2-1	CASSPRESYNEQFF	TGTGCCAGCAGCCCACGGGAGTCCTACAATGAGCAGTTCTTC
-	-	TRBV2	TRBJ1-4	CGSGQPIEKLFF	TGTGGATCGGGACAACCGATTGAAAAACTGTTTTTT
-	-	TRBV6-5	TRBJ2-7	CASSYSGQLAYEQYF	TGTGCCAGCAGTTACTCCGGACAGTTGGCCTACGAGCAGTACTTC
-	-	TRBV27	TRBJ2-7	CASSPDLGDNEQYF	TGTGCCAGCAGCCCCGACCTCGGGGACAACGAGCAGTACTTC
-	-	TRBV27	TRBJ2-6	CASSRYWAQGHSGANVLTF	TGTGCCAGCAGTCGTTACTGGGCCCAGGGGCACTCTGGGGCCAACGTCCTGACTTTC
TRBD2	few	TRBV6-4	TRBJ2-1	CASSDSGGRAFNEQFF	TGTGCCAGCAGTGACTCAGGAGGGAGGGCCTTCAATGAGCAGTTCTTC
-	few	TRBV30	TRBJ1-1	CAWSYGPTEAFF	TGTGCCTGGAGCTACGGTCCGACTGAAGCTTTCTTT
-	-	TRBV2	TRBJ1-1	CASPYNRDTEAFF	TGTGCCAGCCCGTACAACAGGGACACTGAAGCTTTCTTT
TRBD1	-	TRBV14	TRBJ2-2	CASSQRYGTDHTGELFF	TGTGCCAGCAGCCAAAGATACGGGACAGACCACACCGGGGAGCTGTTTTTT
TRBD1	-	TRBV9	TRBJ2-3	CASSSSGTGLADTQYF	TGTGCCAGCAGCTCATCCGGGACAGGGCTGGCAGATACGCAGTATTTT
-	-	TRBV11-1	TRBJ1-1	CASSFAQGDTEAFF	TGTGCCAGCAGCTTCGCCCAGGGCGACACTGAAGCTTTCTTT
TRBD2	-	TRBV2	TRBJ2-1	CASSEEDSYGTSVLNEQFF	TGTGCCAGCAGTGAAGAGGACAGCTACGGGACTAGCGTACTCAATGAGCAGTTCTTC
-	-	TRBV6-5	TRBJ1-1	CASTEATNTEAFF	TGTGCCAGCACCGAGGCGACGAACACTGAAGCTTTCTTT
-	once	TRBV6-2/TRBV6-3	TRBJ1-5	CASSRGPVSNQPQHF	TGTGCCAGCAGCCGTGGGCCGGTGAGCAATCAGCCCCAGCATTTT
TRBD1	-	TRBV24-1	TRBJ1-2	CATSDWGTGGGYGYTF	TGTGCCACCAGTGATTGGGGGACAGGGGGCGGGTATGGCTACACCTTC
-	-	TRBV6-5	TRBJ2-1	CASTRLGRQFF	TGTGCCAGCACGCGCCTGGGGCGGCAGTTCTTC
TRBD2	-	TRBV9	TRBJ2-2	CASSARGLAGLTGELFF	TGTGCCAGCAGCGCAAGGGGACTAGCGGGACTCACCGGGGAGCTGTTTTTT
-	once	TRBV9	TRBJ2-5	CASSSSPPGQSQETQYF	TGTGCCAGCAGCTCCTCCCCCCCCGGACAGTCCCAAGAGACCCAGTACTTC
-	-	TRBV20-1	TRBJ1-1	CSARVSTEAFF	TGCAGTGCTAGAGTCAGCACTGAAGCTTTCTTT
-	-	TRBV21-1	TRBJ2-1	CASSMVAGGPGPYNEQFF	TGTGCCAGCAGCATGGTAGCGGGAGGGCCTGGACCCTACAATGAGCAGTTCTTC
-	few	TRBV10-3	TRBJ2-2	CAIGRHTGTGELFF	TGTGCCATCGGGAGGCACACGGGCACCGGGGAGCTGTTTTTT
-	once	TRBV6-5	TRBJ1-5	CASIPGHPNQPQHF	TGTGCCAGCATCCCGGGACACCCCAATCAGCCCCAGCATTTT
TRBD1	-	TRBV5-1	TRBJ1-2	CASSLTGGSDYGYTF	TGCGCCAGCAGCCTGACAGGGGGCTCCGACTATGGCTACACCTTC